This TCR beta chain stems from a study of blood T cell repertoires in COVID-19 (dated by TCRdb to the early 2020s). Regarding the research as a whole: The collaborator samples originated in the United States, Italy and Spain and spanned the acute and convalescent phases of COVID-19. The prospective study material was composed of cDNA or gDNA derived from T cells, B-cell-depleted T cells, or PBMCs. Deeply sampled blood TCRbeta repertoires from subjects exposed to, actively infected with, or recovered from COVID-19 were included in the dataset. The repertoires were made available in a free public database intended to serve as a resource for research on the immune response to SARS-CoV-2. Samples were obtained from the ongoing ImmuneRACE study (first 160 participants) and from about 1,300 subjects provided by 6 global collaborators. Nearly every sample came with metadata listing a de-identified subject ID, COVID-19 status, age in years and sex. Where available, HLA class I and class II types were obtained from metadata supplied by the sample provider rather than from assay-based typing. Overall results and qualifications from the work: Clinical and demographic metadata were provided uncurated, with the amount varying by source and participant.

A note on this clone: It has no known antigen specificity. One base away there is no much larger clone; base qualities are not given.

TCRbeta CDR3 regions were amplified from genomic DNA using the immunoSEQ Assay, a bias-controlled multiplex PCR. The study's own analysis went as follows. Within the assay, amplification of reference gene primers was used to estimate how many nucleated cells each sample contained. To quantify the absolute abundance of each unique TCRbeta CDR3 rearrangement, sequence reads were collapsed and filtered. For each sample, productive Simpson clonality was calculated as the square root of Simpson's diversity index over productive rearrangements. TCRdb provides this immuneACCESS table in a form limited to in-frame rearrangements. Some clones are lacking; in checked studies, under half of them reflect an unresolved V gene, and why the rest are absent is not known. The DNA gave D and trimming, while V, J and clone size come from that table. Counted in this sample were about 400,000 clones; just over 85% of them appeared once. 1.4% of the sample lies in the top ten.

V is shortened by 4 bases, J by 7 bases, and the region joining them spans 18 bases. The germline V gene (reference sequence) yields SGHNT for CDR1 and YYREEE for CDR2. The CDR3 starts with the cysteine, ends with the phenylalanine, and has 16 residues. Only the CDR3 DNA stays, 48 bases, in frame from base 1. Collaborating institutions collected whole blood in K2EDTA tubes following their own protocols. For TCRbeta analysis, collaborators shipped samples in one of three forms: frozen whole blood, isolated PBMCs, or DNA extracted from either of those sample types. The sample taken for sequencing was peripheral blood. This receptor was taken from a woman in her thirties with active or convalescent COVID-19. Rearrangement joined TRBV5-4 to TRBJ1-6; the D segment could be TRBD1, given 6 matching bases. The CDR3 region has the sequence CASSPGGIRLNSPLHF. The sequenced DNA: TGTGCCAGCAGCCCGGGGGGCATCAGATTAAATTCACCCCTCCACTTT.